Each of the 19 T cell receptor beta chains below was sequenced from the same sample in a study of blood T cell repertoires in COVID-19. Sequencing used immunoSEQ multiplex PCR; TCRdb keeps in-frame clones, though not all of them. Of some 45,000 clones listed, nearly 80% were seen once; the top ten hold roughly 19%. Sequencing was performed on peripheral blood. These receptors were obtained from a man aged 65 to 79 with acute or convalescent COVID-19.

This chain links TRBV20-1 with TRBJ1-4, with TRBD1 identical over 7 bases. V trimming: 3 bases; J trimming: 2 bases; junction bases outside the gene matches: 12. The germline gives CDR1 DFQATT, CDR2 SNEGSKA (reference sequence). The CDR3 runs to 17 residues. This CDR3 is CSASPSGQIITNEKLFF. CDR3 bases: TGCAGTGCTAGTCCCTCGGGACAGATTATCACTAATGAAAAACTGTTTTTT.

V is TRBV5-4 and J is TRBJ1-1; D unclear. V gave up 3 bases and J gave up 0 bases, with 12 bases separating them. The V gene's germline CDR1 is SGHNT and CDR2 YYREEE (reference sequence). CDR3 size: 15 residues. The CDR3 sequence is CASSSPTELNTEAFF. In DNA form, the CDR3 reads TGTGCCAGCAGCTCCCCTACAGAATTGAACACTGAAGCTTTCTTT.

The rearrangement links TRBV18 to TRBJ1-2; tentatively, D is TRBD1 (6 bases). V was trimmed by 6 bases and J by 8 bases, leaving 13 bases between them. CDR3 length: 12 amino acids. Germline V gene data show CDR1 as KGHSH and CDR2 as LQKENI. For the CDR3, the DNA is TGTGCCAGCTCCCCCAAGGGGGACGGCTACACCTTC. Encoded protein: CASSPKGDGYTF.

This chain uses TRBV9 with TRBJ2-2, with D maybe TRBD1 (5 bases). The length of the CDR3 is 14 residues. Trimming pared 4 bases from V and 6 bases from J, leaving 13 bases between. Germline V gives CDR1 SGDLS, CDR2 YYNGEE. CDR3 protein: CASSPSPRAGELFF. The CDR3 bases are TGTGCCAGCAGCCCCTCCCCCAGGGCCGGGGAGCTGTTTTTT.

This clone occurred once. This sequence joins TRBV5-1 and TRBJ1-6; maybe TRBD1 (6 bases). Germline V gene sequence: CDR1 SGHRS, CDR2 YFSETQ. Trimming took 0 bases from V and 9 from J, leaving 19 bases between them. CDR3 size: 17 residues. The CDR3 reads CASSLDTGLGRVSPLHF. Here the CDR3 DNA reads TGCGCCAGCAGCTTGGATACAGGGTTAGGTCGCGTTTCACCCCTCCACTTT.

This rearrangement joins TRBV18 to TRBJ1-2, with D possibly TRBD1 on 5 matching bases. The V gene lost 3 bases and the J gene lost 7 bases, with 12 bases spanning the gap. Germline CDR1 KGHSH, CDR2 LQKENI. The CDR3 runs to 13 residues. CDR3 loop: CASSPQGKIGYTF. DNA for the CDR3: TGTGCCAGCTCACCTCAGGGAAAAATTGGCTACACCTTC.

The chain uses TRBV9 and TRBJ1-1; D is undetermined. The CDR3 is 15 residues long. The germline V gene encodes CDR1 SGDLS and CDR2 YYNGEE. V lost 0 bases to trimming and J lost 0 bases, with 9 bases between them. CDR3 sequence (DNA): TGTGCCAGCAGCGTAGAACAGAACATGAACACTGAAGCTTTCTTT. Its protein product is CASSVEQNMNTEAFF.

This chain uses TRBV6-5 with TRBJ2-7, with 9 positions matching TRBD2. Germline assignment: CDR1 MNHEY and CDR2 SVGAGI. This CDR3 is built from 15 residues. The V segment lost 2 bases and the J segment 7 bases; nucleotides outside the gene matches: 9. The chain's CDR3 is CASSYRRGGASEQYF. The CDR3 region has the DNA TGTGCCAGCAGTTACAGGCGCGGGGGGGCAAGTGAGCAGTACTTC.

CDR3 protein: CASSQVSGDRDEQFF. The CDR3 nucleotides are TGCGCCAGCAGCCAGGTTAGCGGAGACAGGGATGAGCAGTTCTTC. The V and J genes are TRBV4-3 and TRBJ2-1; possible D gene TRBD1, 7 bases. V shed 3 bases and J shed 8 bases, with 17 bases lying between them. CDR1 LGHNA and CDR2 YSLEER come from the germline V gene. This CDR3 is built from 15 residues.

In nucleotides, the CDR3 is TGTGCCAGCATTCGTACAGGGGGCAACCATGGCTACACCTTC. Translating gives CASIRTGGNHGYTF. The chain couples TRBV2 to TRBJ1-2; TRBD1 aligns across 9 bases. The junction had 9 bases not matched to a gene; V was cut back by 7 bases and J by 6 bases. Germline V gene sequence: CDR1 SNHLY, CDR2 FYNNEI. CDR3 length equals 14 residues.

The chain links TRBV11-2 to TRBJ1-4, with TRBD1 identical over 9 bases. CDR3 length equals 18 residues. Germline values: CDR1 SGHAT, CDR2 FQNNGV. V lost 5 bases and J lost 7; bases outside the gene matches: 17. CDR3 amino acids: CASSALSRKDRGVEKLFF. DNA for the CDR3: TGTGCCAGCAGCGCGCTAAGCAGAAAAGACAGGGGGGTTGAAAAACTGTTTTTT.

The rearrangement links TRBV3-1 (or the pseudogene TRBV3-2) to TRBJ1-3; D call uncertain. Trimming shortened V by 1 base and J by 4 bases, and 14 bases separated the two germline ends. Germline V lookup: CDR1 LGHDT, CDR2 YNNKEL (reference sequence). This CDR3 contains 16 residues. This CDR3 reads CASSQGRVVIGNTIYF. The DNA of the CDR3 is TGTGCCAGCAGCCAAGGGAGGGTAGTGATCGGAAACACCATATATTTT.

The V call is TRBV24-1, the J call TRBJ2-5, with 8 bases aligning to TRBD2. J gave up 2 bases and V 3 bases, and 4 bases lay outside the gene matches. There are 15 residues in the CDR3. Germline V gives CDR1 KGHDR, CDR2 SFDVKD. CDR3 DNA sequence: TGTGCCACCAGTGATCCGGGACTAGTTCAAGAGACCCAGTACTTC. It is translated as CATSDPGLVQETQYF.

The chain carries TRBV7-9 and TRBJ1-4; tentative D call: TRBD1 (6 bases). CDR3 size: 14 residues. CDR1 is SEHNR and CDR2 is FQNEAQ in the germline V gene (reference sequence). Trimming cost V 5 bases and J 4 bases, with 11 bases left between them. CDR3 region: CASSTGWGNEKLFF. CDR3 in DNA: TGTGCCAGCAGCACAGGGTGGGGTAATGAAAAACTGTTTTTT.

The chain is built from TRBV28 and TRBJ2-7; possibly TRBD2 for D (6 bases). With 10 bases removed from V and 3 bases from J, the gap between germline ends came to 13 bases. The CDR3 contains 12 residues. CDR1 is MDHEN and CDR2 is SYDVKM in the germline V gene. The CDR3 reads CAIPGLNYEQYF. The CDR3, as DNA: TGTGCCATCCCGGGACTGAACTACGAGCAGTACTTC.

V is TRBV30 and J is TRBJ2-2; no clear D. The CDR3 sequence is 17 residues long. V lost 2 bases, J lost 3 bases, and 19 bases lay in between. Per the germline V gene, CDR1 is GTSNPN and CDR2 is SVGIG (reference sequence). CDR3 residues: CAWSPTLLGSYTGELFF. The CDR3 coding sequence is TGTGCCTGGAGTCCAACCCTTTTGGGCAGTTACACCGGGGAGCTGTTTTTT.

This clone was seen only once. V and J are TRBV19 and TRBJ1-5; 9 bases are a match to TRBD1. The CDR3 length is 14 residues. Losses at the gene ends were 3 bases for V and 6 bases for J; bases not matched to a gene: 3. Germline values: CDR1 LNHDA, CDR2 SQIVND (reference sequence). CDR3 in amino acids: CASSILDRGQPQHF. The CDR3 coding sequence is TGTGCCAGTAGTATCTTGGACAGGGGTCAGCCCCAGCATTTT.

V and J are TRBV6-2 or TRBV6-3 and TRBJ1-2; perhaps TRBD1 as D (6 bases). Trimming shortened V by 5 bases and J by 2 bases, and 15 bases separated the two germline ends. The CDR3 length is 15 residues. Per germline, CDR1 MNHEY and CDR2 SVGEGT. The DNA for the CDR3 is TGTGCCAGCAGTCGAGTCCAACAGGGAAACTATGGCTACACCTTC. Translating gives CASSRVQQGNYGYTF.

The chain uses TRBV7-9 and TRBJ1-1, with 7 bases aligning to TRBD1. J gave up 1 base and V 7 bases, and 6 bases lay outside the gene matches. CDR3 length equals 14 residues. CDR1 is SEHNR and CDR2 is FQNEAQ in the germline V gene (reference sequence). CDR3 DNA: TGTGCCAGCACCGCGACAGGGCCGAACACTGAAGCTTTCTTT. This encodes CASTATGPNTEAFF.